This TCR beta chain was captured by sequencing in a study of PD-1 blockade in mismatch repair-deficient tumors. Germline values: CDR1 SGHVS, CDR2 FQNEAQ. This CDR3 comprises 18 residues. V lost 1 base and J 2 bases, leaving 19 bases between the germline ends. General study results and limits: Tumor-resident clones, often undetectable pretreatment in blood, expanded then contracted after pembrolizumab.

The table came from immunoSEQ multiplex PCR; TCRdb's copy has only in-frame clones and leaves some out. The sample carries about 130,000 clones, 85% to 90% recorded once. Details on this clone: The antigen remains undetermined.

Source: peripheral blood, taken about 17 months after starting pembrolizumab. The chain employs TRBV7-8 and TRBJ2-3, with D perhaps matching TRBD2 (6 bases). The TCR comes from an adult with mismatch repair-deficient cancer. For the CDR3, the DNA is TGTGCCAGCAGCTTAGTCTGGGGGGTAGCGGCGTTCACAGATACGCAGTATTTT. This encodes CASSLVWGVAAFTDTQYF.